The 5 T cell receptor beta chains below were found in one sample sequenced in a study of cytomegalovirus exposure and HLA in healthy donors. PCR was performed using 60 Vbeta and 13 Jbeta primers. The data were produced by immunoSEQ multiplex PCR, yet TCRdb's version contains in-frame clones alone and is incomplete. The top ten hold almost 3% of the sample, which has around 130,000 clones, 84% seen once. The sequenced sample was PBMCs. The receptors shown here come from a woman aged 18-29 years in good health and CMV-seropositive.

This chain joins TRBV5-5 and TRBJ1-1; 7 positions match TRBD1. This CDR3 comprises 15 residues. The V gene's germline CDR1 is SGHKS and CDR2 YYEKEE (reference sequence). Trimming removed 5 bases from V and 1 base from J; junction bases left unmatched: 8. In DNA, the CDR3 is TGTGCCAGCAGTACAGGGGACTTTCCGAACACTGAAGCTTTCTTT. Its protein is CASSTGDFPNTEAFF.

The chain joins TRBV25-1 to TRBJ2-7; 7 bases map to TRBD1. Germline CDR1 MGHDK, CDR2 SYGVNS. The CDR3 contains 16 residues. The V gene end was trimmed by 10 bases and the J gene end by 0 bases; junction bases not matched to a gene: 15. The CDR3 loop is CATTPQGLLSSYEQYF. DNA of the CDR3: TGTGCCACCACACCACAGGGGCTACTGAGCTCCTACGAGCAGTACTTC.

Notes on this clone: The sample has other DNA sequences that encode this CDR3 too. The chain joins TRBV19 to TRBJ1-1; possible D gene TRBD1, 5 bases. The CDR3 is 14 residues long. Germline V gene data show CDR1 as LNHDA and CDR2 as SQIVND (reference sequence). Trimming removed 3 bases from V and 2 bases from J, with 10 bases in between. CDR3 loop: CASSIGGANTEAFF. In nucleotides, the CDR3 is TGTGCCAGTAGTATCGGGGGAGCCAACACTGAAGCTTTCTTT.

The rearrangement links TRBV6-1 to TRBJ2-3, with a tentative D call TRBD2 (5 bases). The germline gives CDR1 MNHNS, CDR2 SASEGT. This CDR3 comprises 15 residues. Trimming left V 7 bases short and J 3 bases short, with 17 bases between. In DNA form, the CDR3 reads TGTGCCAGCACGAGTATTCCGGGATTAACAGATACGCAGTATTTT. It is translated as CASTSIPGLTDTQYF.

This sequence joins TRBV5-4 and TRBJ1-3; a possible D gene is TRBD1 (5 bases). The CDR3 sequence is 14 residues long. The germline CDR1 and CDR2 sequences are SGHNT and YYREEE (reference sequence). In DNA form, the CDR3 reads TGTGGGACAAGGGGCAGGGCAACTGGAAACACCATATATTTT. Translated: CGTRGRATGNTIYF.